This passage covers 27 T cell receptor beta chains from one sample sequenced in a study of blood T cell repertoires in COVID-19. The repertoire was sequenced with immunoSEQ multiplex PCR; TCRdb's copy has only in-frame clones and lacks some. The sample includes about 150,000 clones, about 80% of them seen just once. The sample comprised peripheral blood. Source of these receptors: a man in his 70s with acute or convalescent COVID-19.

A single count supports this clone. V and J are TRBV19 and TRBJ2-7, with 7 bases aligning to TRBD1. This CDR3 spans 15 amino acids. V lost 6 bases to trimming and J lost 3 bases; unmatched junction nucleotides: 11. CDR1 is LNHDA, CDR2 SQIVND, per germline (reference sequence). The CDR3 protein is CASSEGDRKLYEQYF. The CDR3, as DNA: TGTGCCAGTAGCGAGGGGGACAGAAAACTCTACGAGCAGTACTTC.

This sequence joins TRBV6-2 or TRBV6-3 and TRBJ2-3; 8 bases are shared with TRBD2. The V gene's germline CDR1 is MNHEY and CDR2 SVGEGT. Trimming cost V 6 bases and J 2 bases; bases outside gene matches: 10. The CDR3 totals 16 residues. In DNA, the CDR3 is TGTGCCAGCAGCCTTAGGACTAGCTCAGCCACAGATACGCAGTATTTT. Its protein product is CASSLRTSSATDTQYF.

V usage is TRBV6-1 and J usage is TRBJ2-7; TRBD2 matches at 7 bases. CDR3 size: 15 residues. V lost 3 bases to trimming and J lost 3 bases; unmatched junction nucleotides: 8. Germline V gives CDR1 MNHNS, CDR2 SASEGT. CDR3 in amino acids: CASSDMGEGGYEQYF. The CDR3 region has the DNA TGTGCCAGCAGTGATATGGGGGAGGGAGGCTACGAGCAGTACTTC.

V and J are TRBV14 and TRBJ2-1; TRBD2 matches 13 bases. V was clipped by 4 bases and J by 10 bases; unmatched bases: 7. The CDR3 has 15 amino acids. In germline, CDR1 is SGHDN, CDR2 FVKESK. The CDR3 DNA is TGTGCCAGCAGCCCGACTAGCGGGAGGTCTCGGGAGCAGTTCTTC. This translates into CASSPTSGRSREQFF.

The V call is TRBV5-1, the J call TRBJ1-5; D remains unclear. Germline V gives CDR1 SGHRS, CDR2 YFSETQ. This CDR3 has 15 amino acids. V lost 4 bases to trimming and J lost 5 bases, with 16 bases between them. CDR3 bases: TGCGCCAGCAGCCTAGGAGGGAGAGTGGATCAGCCCCAGCATTTT. This sequence encodes CASSLGGRVDQPQHF.

This clone was found a few times. The genes are TRBV5-4 and TRBJ2-2, with D uncertain. Trimming removed 5 bases from V and 5 bases from J, with 16 bases in between. CDR3 length: 15 amino acids. Germline values: CDR1 SGHNT, CDR2 YYREEE (reference sequence). The CDR3 DNA is TGTGCCAGCAGTTCCACGACCTCGCGGACCGGGGAGCTGTTTTTT. It encodes CASSSTTSRTGELFF. Complete variable domain (other parts from reference TRBV5-4 and TRBJ2-2): ETGVTQSPTHLIKTRGQQVTLRCSSQSGHNTVSWYQQALGQGPQFIFQYYREEENGRGNFPPRFSGLQFPNYSSELNVNALELDDSALYLCASSSTTSRTGELFFGEGSRLTVL.

The chain has TRBV3-1 (or the pseudogene TRBV3-2) and TRBJ2-7; tentative D call: TRBD1 (6 bases). This CDR3 comprises 12 residues. CDR1 and CDR2 from the germline V gene are LGHDT and YNNKEL (reference sequence). The germline V and J ends were trimmed by 4 bases and 4 bases, with 8 bases remaining between them. The CDR3 DNA is TGTGCCAGCAGCCCAGGACAGTACGAGCAGTACTTC. Translating it yields CASSPGQYEQYF.

The V gene is TRBV3-1 (or the pseudogene TRBV3-2), the J gene TRBJ2-2; possible D gene TRBD1, 6 bases. The ends were cut back, 2 bases at V and 7 bases at J, with 11 bases in the middle. The germline V gene has CDR1 LGHDT and CDR2 YNNKEL (reference sequence). This CDR3 region has 14 residues. The CDR3 loop reads CASSQTGTDGELFF. The CDR3, as DNA: TGTGCCAGCAGCCAAACAGGGACGGACGGGGAGCTGTTTTTT.

The rearrangement links TRBV11-2 to TRBJ2-1; 9 positions agree with TRBD2. The junction had 11 bases not matched to a gene; V was cut back by 4 bases and J by 7 bases. Germline loops: CDR1 SGHAT, CDR2 FQNNGV. The CDR3 length is 16 residues. DNA for the CDR3: TGTGCCAGCAGCTCCTTGAGGCGACTAGCGGTTAATGAGCAGTTCTTC. It is translated as CASSSLRRLAVNEQFF.

The rearrangement joins TRBV28 to TRBJ1-6; D call uncertain. The germline V gene has CDR1 MDHEN and CDR2 SYDVKM. The CDR3 contains 16 residues. V was pared by 8 bases and J by 7 bases, with 21 bases between. CDR3 sequence reads: CASYPYGGTPNSPLHF. The CDR3 DNA reads TGTGCCAGCTACCCTTATGGAGGAACTCCGAATTCACCCCTCCACTTT.

V is TRBV5-6 and J is TRBJ2-5; TRBD2 matches at 12 bases. This CDR3 contains 17 residues. From germline, CDR1 is SGHDT and CDR2 YYEEEE. V gave up 0 bases and J gave up 1 base; unmatched junction bases: 4. The CDR3: CASSLGLAGVLQETQYF. CDR3 DNA sequence: TGTGCCAGCAGCTTGGGACTAGCGGGGGTACTCCAAGAGACCCAGTACTTC.

J is TRBJ1-5 and V is TRBV19; tentative D call: TRBD1 (6 bases). V was clipped by 4 bases and J by 3 bases, with 16 bases between them. This CDR3 spans 16 amino acids. Germline V gene lookup returns CDR1 LNHDA and CDR2 SQIVND (reference sequence). CDR3 loop: CASSNLGAGANQPQHF. The CDR3 coding sequence is TGTGCCAGTAGTAATCTAGGGGCAGGGGCCAATCAGCCCCAGCATTTT.

In regard to this clone: Other DNA variants within this sample encode the same CDR3. The V and J genes are TRBV19 and TRBJ2-1, with D possibly being TRBD2 (5 bases). Germline assignment: CDR1 LNHDA and CDR2 SQIVND (reference sequence). V lost 5 bases and J lost 1, with 12 bases in between. This CDR3 has 15 amino acids. The CDR3 is CASSPTRGSYNEQFF. The CDR3 coding sequence is TGTGCCAGTAGTCCCACCAGAGGGTCCTACAATGAGCAGTTCTTC.

The genes are TRBV11-2 and TRBJ1-6, with a tentative D call TRBD1 (5 bases). Germline V gives CDR1 SGHAT, CDR2 FQNNGV. The CDR3 spans 16 residues. Trimming cost V 7 bases and J 6 bases, with 19 bases left between them. Here the CDR3 DNA reads TGTGCCAGCATCAAGGGGTCTGACCCTTTTAATTCACCCCTCCACTTT. Its protein is CASIKGSDPFNSPLHF.

CDR3 coding DNA: TGTGCCAGCAGCCTGGGCAGGGGGCAGGAGACCCAGTACTTC. Translated, it gives CASSLGRGQETQYF. J is TRBJ2-5 and V is TRBV5-4, with TRBD1 identical over 8 bases. This CDR3 is 14 amino acids long. Germline assignment: CDR1 SGHNT and CDR2 YYREEE (reference sequence). V was clipped by 4 bases and J by 5 bases; unmatched bases: 7. The complete variable domain, with remaining parts taken from reference TRBV5-4 and TRBJ2-5, reads ETGVTQSPTHLIKTRGQQVTLRCSSQSGHNTVSWYQQALGQGPQFIFQYYREEENGRGNFPPRFSGLQFPNYSSELNVNALELDDSALYLCASSLGRGQETQYFGPGTRLLVL.

The rearrangement uses TRBV7-2 and TRBJ1-2; 7 bases are shared with TRBD1. CDR1 is SGHTA, CDR2 FQGNSA, per germline. CDR3 length equals 14 residues. Germline trimming cut 6 bases from V and 8 bases from J; bases unmatched to any gene: 12. The CDR3 sequence: CASRSGQSFWGYTF. DNA of the CDR3: TGTGCCAGCAGATCGGGACAGTCCTTTTGGGGCTACACCTTC.

The rearrangement uses TRBV11-2 and TRBJ2-2; tentative D call: TRBD1 (8 bases). This CDR3 has 15 amino acids. V was pared by 5 bases and J by 4 bases, with 14 bases between. CDR1 and CDR2 (germline): SGHAT, FQNNGV. Here the CDR3 reads CASSPNRGGTGELFF. CDR3 coding DNA: TGTGCCAGCAGCCCGAACAGGGGGGGCACCGGGGAGCTGTTTTTT.

The chain combines TRBV2 with TRBJ2-1; D not certain. Germline V CDR1 and CDR2: SNHLY, FYNNEI. The CDR3 spans 13 residues. Between the trimmed V and J ends, which lost 4 bases and 1 base, there was a span of 5 bases. The chain's CDR3 is CASSAQSYNEQFF. CDR3 in DNA: TGTGCCAGCAGTGCCCAATCCTACAATGAGCAGTTCTTC.

The chain combines TRBV19 with TRBJ2-5; 11 nucleotides line up with TRBD2. Germline CDR1 and CDR2: LNHDA and SQIVND (reference sequence). J gave up 2 bases and V 6 bases, and 5 bases lay outside the gene matches. This CDR3 has 15 residues. In DNA form, the CDR3 reads TGTGCCAGTAGACGGACTAGCGGGCCTCAAGAGACCCAGTACTTC. This codes for CASRRTSGPQETQYF.

V gene TRBV5-1 combines with J gene TRBJ1-3; 9 positions agree with TRBD1. Per germline, CDR1 SGHRS and CDR2 YFSETQ. This CDR3 region has 14 residues. The V gene end was trimmed by 4 bases and the J gene end by 4 bases; junction bases not matched to a gene: 3. The CDR3 DNA reads as TGCGCCAGCAGCACAGGACAGGGGGGAAACACCATATATTTT. It codes for CASSTGQGGNTIYF. Together with reference TRBV5-1 and TRBJ1-3, the CDR3 gives the full variable domain: KAGVTQTPRYLIKTRGQQVTLSCSPISGHRSVSWYQQTPGQGLQFLFEYFSETQRNKGNFPGRFSGRQFSNSRSEMNVSTLELGDSALYLCASSTGQGGNTIYFGEGSWLTVV.

The chain carries TRBV10-2 and TRBJ2-1; 11 bases line up with TRBD1. The ends lost 10 bases at V and 8 bases at J; junction bases unmatched: 10. Germline CDR1 reads WSHSY; CDR2 reads SAAADI. This CDR3 is 14 amino acids long. CDR3 protein: CATSGTGGSYEQFF. As DNA, the CDR3 is TGCGCCACCTCCGGGACAGGGGGTTCTTATGAGCAGTTCTTC.

The chain couples TRBV19 to TRBJ2-6, with TRBD2 as a possible D gene (6 bases). V was clipped by 7 bases and J by 0 bases, with 19 bases between them. Germline CDR1 reads LNHDA; CDR2 reads SQIVND (reference sequence). The CDR3 runs 18 residues. The CDR3 protein is CASMDRRVSYSGANVLTF. CDR3 nucleotide sequence: TGTGCCAGTATGGACCGGAGGGTAAGCTACTCTGGGGCCAACGTCCTGACTTTC.

This clone appeared many times. The chain combines TRBV9 with TRBJ1-2; D uncertain. V dropped 3 bases and J dropped 4 bases, with 13 bases sitting between them. Germline loops: CDR1 SGDLS, CDR2 YYNGEE. The CDR3 is made up of 14 amino acids. The CDR3 sequence is CASSGLTEGYGYTF. The CDR3 DNA sequence: TGTGCCAGCAGCGGATTGACCGAGGGCTATGGCTACACCTTC.

The chain links TRBV9 to TRBJ2-1; TRBD2 is a possible D gene (6 bases). CDR1 and CDR2 (germline): SGDLS, YYNGEE. The CDR3 is 16 residues long. V shed 0 bases and J shed 8 bases, with 18 bases lying between them. CDR3 sequence reads: CASSVEGRGLRDEQFF. DNA for the CDR3: TGTGCCAGCAGCGTAGAGGGGCGGGGCCTAAGAGATGAGCAGTTCTTC.

The count of this clone is one. J is TRBJ2-1 and V is TRBV30; 9 nucleotides match TRBD1. This CDR3 has 17 residues. The germline V gene encodes CDR1 GTSNPN and CDR2 SVGIG (reference sequence). V lost 3 bases, J lost 7 bases, and 16 bases stayed unmatched. CDR3 nucleotide sequence: TGTGCCTGGAGAGAACACGCCGGGACAGGGTCGCCAAATGAGCAGTTCTTC. Amino acid sequence: CAWREHAGTGSPNEQFF. The variable domain in full, with the rest retrieved from reference TRBV30 and TRBJ2-1, is SQTIHQWPATLVQPVGSPLSLECTVEGTSNPNLYWYRQAAGRGLQLLFYSVGIGQISSEVPQNLSASRPQDRQFILSSKKLLLSDSGFYLCAWREHAGTGSPNEQFFGPGTRLTVL.

The chain is built from TRBV23-1 and TRBJ1-5; D is undetermined. TRBV23-1 is an ORF; its function is uncertain. There are 15 residues in the CDR3. The germline V and J ends were trimmed by 0 bases and 3 bases, with 9 bases remaining between them. The CDR3 DNA reads TGCGCCAGCAGTCAATCTAGGCAGGCCAATCAGCCCCAGCATTTT. It specifies CASSQSRQANQPQHF.

This clone was detected only once. The CDR3 protein is CASSPDPSSYNEQFF. Written as DNA, the CDR3 is TGTGCCAGCAGCCCCGACCCTAGCTCCTACAATGAGCAGTTCTTC. The rearrangement uses TRBV7-3 and TRBJ2-1; no firm D call. The CDR3 extends over 15 amino acids. CDR1 is SGHTA and CDR2 is FQGTGA in the germline V gene. V lost 5 bases and J lost 0, with 11 bases in between.